This is a list of T cell receptor beta chains from one sample in a study of blood T cell repertoires in COVID-19. The method was immunoSEQ multiplex PCR; TCRdb's version includes in-frame clones alone and lacks a portion of them. The repertoire holds roughly 130,000 clones, with 84% as singletons. Sequencing used peripheral blood. The receptors come from a woman between 25 and 40 years old who had recovered from COVID-19. Each CDR3 is given with its conserved first and last residue. A D gene is named only where the DNA matches it firmly. Size values are once, few and many counts, or a class for expanded clones, and some rows have none.

D gene: TRBD2; J gene: TRBJ2-1; clone size: .; V gene: TRBV9; CDR3 DNA: TGTGCCAGCAGCGCAGCCCGTGGACTAGCGGGAACTGAGCAGTTCTTC; CDR3 protein: CASSAARGLAGTEQFF
D gene: .; J gene: TRBJ2-7; clone size: .; V gene: TRBV5-1; CDR3 DNA: TGCGCCAGCAGCTTCGCCCCGGCGGCCACCTACGAGCAGTACTTC; CDR3 protein: CASSFAPAATYEQYF
D gene: .; J gene: TRBJ2-2; clone size: .; V gene: TRBV6-6; CDR3 DNA: TGTGCCAGCAGGAGGACAGAGAACACCGGGGAGCTGTTTTTT; CDR3 protein: CASRRTENTGELFF
D gene: .; J gene: TRBJ2-5; clone size: once; V gene: TRBV14; CDR3 DNA: TGTGCCAGCAGCCAAGGATCGGGACTGGGAGAAGAGACCCAGTACTTC; CDR3 protein: CASSQGSGLGEETQYF
D gene: TRBD2; J gene: TRBJ2-5; clone size: .; V gene: TRBV2; CDR3 DNA: TGTGCCAGCAGTCCCGTGGGACTAGCGGAGCAAGAGACCCAGTACTTC; CDR3 protein: CASSPVGLAEQETQYF
D gene: TRBD1; J gene: TRBJ2-1; clone size: many; V gene: TRBV5-1; CDR3 DNA: TGCGCCAGCAGCTTGGCGACAGGGGAATACAATGAGCAGTTCTTC; CDR3 protein: CASSLATGEYNEQFF
D gene: .; J gene: TRBJ2-1; clone size: .; V gene: TRBV3-1/TRBV3-2; CDR3 DNA: TGTGCCAGCAGCCAAGGAATAGTGGATGAGCAGTTCTTC; CDR3 protein: CASSQGIVDEQFF
D gene: TRBD1; J gene: TRBJ2-3; clone size: .; V gene: TRBV11-1; CDR3 DNA: TGTGCCAGCAGCCCATGGACAGGGGGGGACACAGATACGCAGTATTTT; CDR3 protein: CASSPWTGGDTDTQYF
D gene: .; J gene: TRBJ1-1; clone size: .; V gene: TRBV19; CDR3 DNA: TGTGCCAGTAGTAGAGGTGGCACTGAAGCTTTCTTT; CDR3 protein: CASSRGGTEAFF
D gene: .; J gene: TRBJ1-3; clone size: few; V gene: TRBV2; CDR3 DNA: TGTGCCAGCAAGGCGACAGTGGGGTTTGGAAACACCATATATTTT; CDR3 protein: CASKATVGFGNTIYF
D gene: TRBD1; J gene: TRBJ2-1; clone size: .; V gene: TRBV27; CDR3 DNA: TGTGCCAGCAGTCCAAAGACAGGGGGTGTACACAATGAGCAGTTCTTC; CDR3 protein: CASSPKTGGVHNEQFF
D gene: TRBD2; J gene: TRBJ2-3; clone size: .; V gene: TRBV5-1; CDR3 DNA: TGCGCCAGCAGCTTACCTAGCGGGAGCGCAGATACGCAGTATTTT; CDR3 protein: CASSLPSGSADTQYF
D gene: .; J gene: TRBJ2-1; clone size: once; V gene: TRBV5-1; CDR3 DNA: TGCGCCAGCAGTTTTACTAGAGGCCCCTACAATGAGCAGTTCTTC; CDR3 protein: CASSFTRGPYNEQFF
D gene: .; J gene: TRBJ1-1; clone size: .; V gene: TRBV4-1; CDR3 DNA: TGCGCCAGCAGCCCGACTATGGGGACTGCTGAAGCTTTCTTT; CDR3 protein: CASSPTMGTAEAFF
D gene: TRBD1; J gene: TRBJ2-5; clone size: .; V gene: TRBV6-5; CDR3 DNA: TGTGCCAGCAGATTTGCGGGACAGGGTAAAGAGACCCAGTACTTC; CDR3 protein: CASRFAGQGKETQYF
D gene: TRBD1; J gene: TRBJ1-1; clone size: .; V gene: TRBV2; CDR3 DNA: TGTGCCAGCAGTTACGGGACAGCCCCCGAAGCTTTCTTT; CDR3 protein: CASSYGTAPEAFF
D gene: TRBD1; J gene: TRBJ2-2; clone size: .; V gene: TRBV25-1; CDR3 DNA: TGTGCCAGCAGTGTTACGGGGACAGCCACCGGGGAGCTGTTTTTT; CDR3 protein: CASSVTGTATGELFF
D gene: TRBD1; J gene: TRBJ1-2; clone size: .; V gene: TRBV12-3/TRBV12-4; CDR3 DNA: TGTGCCAGCACCACAGGGGGCGCGTCGGGCTACACCTTC; CDR3 protein: CASTTGGASGYTF
D gene: .; J gene: TRBJ2-1; clone size: .; V gene: TRBV19; CDR3 DNA: TGTGCCAGTAGTATTCCTGGGAGCTCCTACAATGAGCAGTTCTTC; CDR3 protein: CASSIPGSSYNEQFF
D gene: TRBD2; J gene: TRBJ2-2; clone size: few; V gene: TRBV5-1; CDR3 DNA: TGCGCCAGCAGCTTGGCGAGCGGGAGGGCCTCCACCGGGGAGCTGTTTTTT; CDR3 protein: CASSLASGRASTGELFF
D gene: .; J gene: TRBJ1-6; clone size: .; V gene: TRBV6-5; CDR3 DNA: TGTGCCAGCGGGAGGTGGGTCCATAATTCACCCCTCCACTTT; CDR3 protein: CASGRWVHNSPLHF
D gene: .; J gene: TRBJ1-4; clone size: .; V gene: TRBV7-9; CDR3 DNA: TGTGCCAGCAGCCCAGGAGGAAATTTGGATGAAAAACTGTTTTTT; CDR3 protein: CASSPGGNLDEKLFF
D gene: .; J gene: TRBJ1-1; clone size: .; V gene: TRBV29-1; CDR3 DNA: TGCAGCGTTGAAAATCAGGCCGGCACTGAAGCTTTCTTT; CDR3 protein: CSVENQAGTEAFF
D gene: .; J gene: TRBJ2-3; clone size: .; V gene: TRBV6-2/TRBV6-3; CDR3 DNA: TGTGCCAGCAGTTACACTACCCGTACTGATACGCAGTATTTT; CDR3 protein: CASSYTTRTDTQYF
D gene: TRBD2; J gene: TRBJ2-5; clone size: .; V gene: TRBV5-1; CDR3 DNA: TGCGCCAGCAGCCTGGCCGGGGGGGAGACCCAGTACTTC; CDR3 protein: CASSLAGGETQYF
D gene: TRBD2; J gene: TRBJ2-7; clone size: once; V gene: TRBV5-4; CDR3 DNA: TGTGCCAGCAGCGTTGGACTAGCGGGGGGAACCTACGAGCAGTACTTC; CDR3 protein: CASSVGLAGGTYEQYF
D gene: TRBD1; J gene: TRBJ1-2; clone size: .; V gene: TRBV9; CDR3 DNA: TGTGCCAGCAGCGCCTTTTACAGGGGCGAGGATGGCTACACCTTC; CDR3 protein: CASSAFYRGEDGYTF
D gene: .; J gene: TRBJ1-1; clone size: .; V gene: TRBV21-1; CDR3 DNA: TGTGCCAGCAGCAAAGGGATAGAACAGGGGGGGGCTGAAGCTTTCTTT; CDR3 protein: CASSKGIEQGGAEAFF
D gene: TRBD1; J gene: TRBJ2-1; clone size: .; V gene: TRBV29-1; CDR3 DNA: TGCAGCGGTTTCGGGACAGATTACAATGAGCAGTTCTTC; CDR3 protein: CSGFGTDYNEQFF
D gene: .; J gene: TRBJ1-2; clone size: few; V gene: TRBV6-5; CDR3 DNA: TGTGCCAGCAGGCGGGACGGAACTAACTATGGCTACACCTTC; CDR3 protein: CASRRDGTNYGYTF
D gene: .; J gene: TRBJ1-4; clone size: .; V gene: TRBV5-4; CDR3 DNA: TGTGCCAGCAGCCCCGGGGGGGCTTCTAATGAAAAACTGTTTTTT; CDR3 protein: CASSPGGASNEKLFF
D gene: TRBD1; J gene: TRBJ1-1; clone size: .; V gene: TRBV4-2; CDR3 DNA: TGTGCCAGCAGCCAAGATTGGGGACAGGACCTTGAAGCTTTCTTT; CDR3 protein: CASSQDWGQDLEAFF
D gene: TRBD1; J gene: TRBJ2-1; clone size: .; V gene: TRBV15; CDR3 DNA: TGTGCCACCAGCAGAGATAGCGAGGGGGCAGCCTACAATGAGCAGTTCTTC; CDR3 protein: CATSRDSEGAAYNEQFF
D gene: TRBD2; J gene: TRBJ2-1; clone size: .; V gene: TRBV11-3; CDR3 DNA: TGTGCCAGCAGCTTAGCGGGACTATCCAATCAGCAGTTCTTC; CDR3 protein: CASSLAGLSNQQFF
D gene: TRBD2; J gene: TRBJ2-3; clone size: .; V gene: TRBV29-1; CDR3 DNA: TGCAGCGTTCTCGGGGGGTTAAACACAGATACGCAGTATTTT; CDR3 protein: CSVLGGLNTDTQYF
D gene: .; J gene: TRBJ2-7; clone size: .; V gene: TRBV3-1/TRBV3-2; CDR3 DNA: TGTGCCAGCAGCCAAGATTTAAAGCGGCAGTACTTC; CDR3 protein: CASSQDLKRQYF
D gene: .; J gene: TRBJ1-2; clone size: .; V gene: TRBV30; CDR3 DNA: TGTGCCTGGAGGGGACAAGCTAACTATGGCTACACCTTC; CDR3 protein: CAWRGQANYGYTF
D gene: .; J gene: TRBJ2-5; clone size: .; V gene: TRBV7-7; CDR3 DNA: TGTGCTAGCAGCTTAGTAAGCCTAGAGACCCAGTACTTC; CDR3 protein: CASSLVSLETQYF
D gene: .; J gene: TRBJ1-6; clone size: .; V gene: TRBV5-5; CDR3 DNA: TGTGCCAGCAGCTTAGGAACAGGTATCAGCTCCTATAATTCACCCCTCCACTTT; CDR3 protein: CASSLGTGISSYNSPLHF
D gene: TRBD2; J gene: TRBJ2-1; clone size: .; V gene: TRBV7-3; CDR3 DNA: TGTGCCAGCAGCACAAGCGGGGTTTACAATGAGCAGTTCTTC; CDR3 protein: CASSTSGVYNEQFF
D gene: TRBD2; J gene: TRBJ2-5; clone size: .; V gene: TRBV6-5; CDR3 DNA: TGTGCCAGCAGTCAACTAGCGGGGGTCATAGAGACCCAGTACTTC; CDR3 protein: CASSQLAGVIETQYF
D gene: .; J gene: TRBJ2-7; clone size: .; V gene: TRBV6-5; CDR3 DNA: TGTGCCAGCAGCCCCGACAGAGCTAGCTCCTACGAGCAGTACTTC; CDR3 protein: CASSPDRASSYEQYF
D gene: TRBD2; J gene: TRBJ2-3; clone size: once; V gene: TRBV30; CDR3 DNA: TGTGCCTGGGGGAATGGCGGGGGGTCCCAAAGGGCAGATACGCAGTATTTT; CDR3 protein: CAWGNGGGSQRADTQYF
D gene: .; J gene: TRBJ1-6; clone size: .; V gene: TRBV10-3; CDR3 DNA: TGTGCCATCAGCGACACTCAGGGAAGCTCCTATAATTCACCCCTCCACTTT; CDR3 protein: CAISDTQGSSYNSPLHF
D gene: TRBD1; J gene: TRBJ2-7; clone size: once; V gene: TRBV4-2; CDR3 DNA: TGTGCCAGCAGCCAGGAAACAGGGGGCTCCACCTACGAGCAGTACTTC; CDR3 protein: CASSQETGGSTYEQYF
D gene: .; J gene: TRBJ2-7; clone size: few; V gene: TRBV6-5; CDR3 DNA: TGTGCCAGCAGTTACGGGCGCGAGCAGTACTTC; CDR3 protein: CASSYGREQYF
D gene: TRBD1; J gene: TRBJ2-7; clone size: .; V gene: TRBV19; CDR3 DNA: TGTGCCAGTAGTATCTGGACAGGGAAATCTTACGAGCAGTACTTC; CDR3 protein: CASSIWTGKSYEQYF
D gene: TRBD1; J gene: TRBJ2-3; clone size: .; V gene: TRBV5-1; CDR3 DNA: TGCGCCAGCAGACTATCAGGGGACAGAACAGATACGCAGTATTTT; CDR3 protein: CASRLSGDRTDTQYF
D gene: TRBD2; J gene: TRBJ2-3; clone size: .; V gene: TRBV11-3; CDR3 DNA: TGTGCCAGCAGCTTTACTAGCGGGAAGGGCACAGATACGCAGTATTTT; CDR3 protein: CASSFTSGKGTDTQYF
D gene: .; J gene: TRBJ1-2; clone size: .; V gene: TRBV11-2; CDR3 DNA: TGTGCCAGCAGCTTGGCGGGGGCCAACTATGGCTACACCTTC; CDR3 protein: CASSLAGANYGYTF
D gene: .; J gene: TRBJ1-2; clone size: .; V gene: TRBV5-1; CDR3 DNA: TGCGCCAGCAGCTTGGCAACATTCTCTGGCTACACCTTC; CDR3 protein: CASSLATFSGYTF
D gene: .; J gene: TRBJ2-4; clone size: .; V gene: TRBV10-3; CDR3 DNA: TGTGCCATCAGTCATCCCCGGACAGCGGGAAAGTGGAACCACTTC; CDR3 protein: CAISHPRTAGKWNHF
D gene: TRBD1; J gene: TRBJ2-1; clone size: .; V gene: TRBV6-5; CDR3 DNA: TGTGCCAGCAGTTACTCGGCAGGGGGAGAGTACAATGAGCAGTTCTTC; CDR3 protein: CASSYSAGGEYNEQFF
D gene: .; J gene: TRBJ1-4; clone size: .; V gene: TRBV27; CDR3 DNA: TGTGCCAGCAGTGCTCAACGAGATAATGAAAAACTGTTTTTT; CDR3 protein: CASSAQRDNEKLFF
D gene: TRBD1; J gene: TRBJ1-3; clone size: .; V gene: TRBV5-1; CDR3 DNA: TGCGCCAGCAGCTTAACCGGGACAGGGGGTCTTGGAAACACCATATATTTT; CDR3 protein: CASSLTGTGGLGNTIYF
D gene: TRBD2; J gene: TRBJ2-1; clone size: .; V gene: TRBV27; CDR3 DNA: TGTGCCAGCAGTTTTTCGGCTAGCGGGGGTTCCTACAATGAGCAGTTCTTC; CDR3 protein: CASSFSASGGSYNEQFF
D gene: .; J gene: TRBJ2-7; clone size: .; V gene: TRBV9; CDR3 DNA: TGTGCCAGCAGCGTCAGCCACAGGGCCTACGAGCAGTACTTC; CDR3 protein: CASSVSHRAYEQYF
D gene: .; J gene: TRBJ2-5; clone size: once; V gene: TRBV11-2; CDR3 DNA: TGTGCCAGCAGCAAGGATACGGGTATGATCGAGACCCAGTACTTC; CDR3 protein: CASSKDTGMIETQYF
D gene: TRBD2; J gene: TRBJ2-7; clone size: .; V gene: TRBV6-5; CDR3 DNA: TGTGCCAGCAGGGAGTCCCTAGCGGGGGTCTACGAGCAGTACTTC; CDR3 protein: CASRESLAGVYEQYF